The next 11 T cell receptor beta chains were all read from a single sample in a study of vaccination and CD4 T cells after COVID-19. Treatment specified: roughly ten-day PBMC culture with coronavirus spike peptide pools or control peptides (ViraFEST assay). CD4+ T cells that had been cultured provided DNA sequenced with the Oncomine TCR Beta short-read assay. TCRdb used MiXCR to reprocess the PCR reads, holding one entry per CDR3 protein. The table lists 20,000 to 25,000 distinct CDR3 sequences, 60% of them singletons, with roughly 14% in the top ten. For these TCRs, the target antigens are not known. The sequences come from CD4+ T cells from blood, cultured in vitro, collected after SARS-CoV-2 vaccination. All receptors come from a human donor who received a COVID-19 vaccine.

The chain's CDR3 is CASSPGTGNEKLFF. For the CDR3, the DNA is TGTGCCAGCAGCCCCGGGACAGGGAACGAAAAACTGTTTTTT. V and J are TRBV12-3 or TRBV12-4 and TRBJ1-4; 9 positions agree with TRBD1. V shed 6 bases and J 8 bases; nucleotides not matched to a gene: 7. The CDR3 extends over 14 amino acids.

The CDR3 nucleotides are TGTGCCATCGCGAAGGACTATGGCTACACCTTC. This sequence encodes CAIAKDYGYTF. This rearrangement joins TRBV10-3 to TRBJ1-2; D is uncertain. The V gene's germline CDR1 is ENHRY and CDR2 SYGVKD. This CDR3 is built from 11 residues. The V gene lost 8 bases and the J gene lost 3 bases, with 7 bases spanning the gap.

This clonotype was counted a single time. The rearrangement uses TRBV19 and TRBJ1-2; no clear D gene. The length of the CDR3 is 14 residues. Germline V gene data show CDR1 as LNHDA and CDR2 as SQIVND (reference sequence). V lost 4 bases and J 4 bases, leaving 13 bases between the germline ends. CDR3 sequence reads: CASSRSPGSYGYTF. The DNA of the CDR3 is TGTGCCAGTAGTAGATCCCCGGGGTCCTATGGCTACACCTTC.

V is TRBV21-1 and J is TRBJ2-1. TRBV21-1 is termed a pseudogene. The CDR3 is 11 residues long. The CDR3 reads CASTPYNEQFF. The CDR3 DNA reads TGTGCCAGCACTCCCTACAATGAGCAGTTCTTC.

This chain connects TRBV20-1 to TRBJ2-2, with 15 bases identical to TRBD2. CDR1 and CDR2 from the germline V gene are DFQATT and SNEGSKA (reference sequence). V gave up 1 base and J gave up 8 bases; unmatched junction bases: 5. The CDR3 covers 16 residues. CDR3 region: CSARVGGLAGGGELFF. The CDR3 nucleotides read TGCAGTGCTAGAGTCGGAGGACTAGCGGGGGGGGGGGAGCTGTTTTTT.

The chain is built from TRBV11-2 and TRBJ2-5; D not certain. This CDR3 spans 13 amino acids. Trimming stripped 1 base from V and 1 base from J, with 4 bases between. The germline V gene encodes CDR1 SGHAT and CDR2 FQNNGV. CDR3 sequence reads: CASSLATQETQYF. CDR3 bases: TGTGCCAGCAGCTTAGCGACCCAAGAGACCCAGTACTTC.

This clonotype was seen only a few times. V is TRBV5-1 and J is TRBJ1-1, with 9 bases that match TRBD1. After removal of 4 bases from V and 4 bases from J, the junction contained 8 bases not matched to a gene. CDR3 size: 15 residues. Germline V CDR1 and CDR2: SGHRS, YFSETQ. CDR3 protein: CASSALQGAGTEAFF. The CDR3 DNA reads as TGCGCCAGCAGCGCGCTACAGGGGGCTGGCACTGAAGCTTTCTTT.

The gene calls are TRBV2 and TRBJ2-7, with 8 bases fitting TRBD2. CDR1 and CDR2 from the germline V gene are SNHLY and FYNNEI. The CDR3 runs to 15 residues. V shed 1 base and J 6 bases; nucleotides not matched to a gene: 8. CDR3 nucleotides: TGTGCCAGCAGTGAAGTGTACCGGGAGGGGGGCGAGCAGTACTTC. It translates to CASSEVYREGGEQYF.

This clonotype showed up just a few times. The chain uses TRBV6-1 and TRBJ1-6, with D unclear. From germline, CDR1 is MNHNS and CDR2 SASEGT. V was clipped by 3 bases and J by 3 bases, with 12 bases between them. The CDR3 runs 16 residues. For the CDR3, the DNA is TGTGCCAGCAGTGATATAGGCGCCCTCTATAATTCACCCCTCCACTTT. Its protein is CASSDIGALYNSPLHF.

This clonotype was found a few times. V usage is TRBV6-4 and J usage is TRBJ1-1; D ambiguous. The V gene's germline CDR1 is MRHNA and CDR2 SNTAGT. CDR3 size: 19 residues. V lost 0 bases to trimming and J lost 1 base, with 21 bases between them. The CDR3 spells CASSDSLPPPTHKNTEAFF. The CDR3 DNA sequence: TGTGCCAGCAGTGACTCGTTACCCCCACCTACCCACAAGAACACTGAAGCTTTCTTT.

The rearrangement joins TRBV20-1 to TRBJ1-6; TRBD1 aligns across 11 bases. The CDR3 loop spans 15 amino acids. CDR1 and CDR2 (germline): DFQATT, SNEGSKA (reference sequence). Trimming took 4 bases from V and 8 from J; bases not matched to a gene: 7. The CDR3 sequence is CSATGTGGDYSPLHF. The CDR3 nucleotides read TGCAGTGCTACGGGGACAGGGGGTGATTATTCACCCCTCCACTTT.